This entry lists 3 T cell receptor beta chains sequenced from one sample in a study of identical twins. TCRdb called the 5' RACE reads again in MiXCR, with one record for every CDR3 protein. Here the sample spans some 900,000 distinct CDR3 sequences, 9% to 15% being singletons. The sample was also linked to a second study, of yellow fever vaccine responses in identical twins.

The sequencing sample was made of PBMCs. These TCRs come from a woman younger than 30 in good health.

The chain joins TRBV20-1 to TRBJ2-1; the D is unclear. The CDR3 covers 14 residues. Germline CDR1 is DFQATT and CDR2 is SNEGSKA (reference sequence). V lost 3 bases and J 7 bases, leaving 16 bases between the germline ends. In nucleotides, the CDR3 is TGCAGTGCTAGCTACGGGTCAATTGGGAATGAGCAGTTCTTC. This codes for CSASYGSIGNEQFF.

The chain couples TRBV4-1 to TRBJ2-3; D is uncertain. Germline assignment: CDR1 MGHRA and CDR2 YSYEKL. This CDR3 spans 15 amino acids. The germline V and J ends were trimmed by 0 bases and 5 bases, with 12 bases remaining between them. The CDR3 is CASSQEEDVGDTQYF. The CDR3 coding sequence is TGCGCCAGCAGCCAAGAGGAAGACGTTGGAGATACGCAGTATTTT.

The chain joins TRBV27 to TRBJ1-5, with D perhaps matching TRBD1 (5 bases). The CDR3 loop spans 16 amino acids. From germline, CDR1 is MNHEY and CDR2 SMNVEV (reference sequence). The V end was cut by 3 bases, the J end by 0 bases, with 12 bases between. The CDR3 DNA follows: TGTGCCAGCAGTTTCTCCGGACACTATAGCAATCAGCCCCAGCATTTT. Protein product: CASSFSGHYSNQPQHF.